The 16 T cell receptor beta chains reported below all come from one sample, sequenced in a study of cytomegalovirus exposure and HLA in healthy donors. Researchers ran the PCR with 60 Vbeta and 13 Jbeta primers. Clones were read by immunoSEQ multiplex PCR, and TCRdb kept only the in-frame ones, dropping some. Of roughly 150,000 clones in the sample, about 72% are singletons; the top ten hold 2.1%. The sequenced material came from PBMCs. The receptor set was obtained from a man aged 35 to 55 in good health and CMV-seronegative.

The chain carries TRBV4-2 and TRBJ1-2, with D perhaps matching TRBD1 (6 bases). The germline V gene has CDR1 LGHNA and CDR2 YNFKEQ. Trimming stripped 4 bases from V and 5 bases from J, with 14 bases between. The CDR3 extends over 14 amino acids. The DNA of the CDR3 is TGTGCCAGCAGCCCAGGGGTAGAAGCGTATGGCTACACCTTC. Translated, it gives CASSPGVEAYGYTF.

This rearrangement joins TRBV19 to TRBJ2-7; the match to TRBD1 covers 8 bases. V shed 8 bases and J 2 bases; nucleotides not matched to a gene: 5. In germline, CDR1 is LNHDA, CDR2 SQIVND (reference sequence). The CDR3 covers 13 residues. CDR3: CASRPGQAYEQYF. DNA of the CDR3: TGTGCCAGTCGCCCGGGACAGGCCTACGAGCAGTACTTC.

The V and J genes are TRBV5-1 and TRBJ1-3; 8 bases line up with TRBD1. This CDR3 spans 18 amino acids. Germline loops: CDR1 SGHRS, CDR2 YFSETQ. With V trimmed by 4 bases and J by 4 bases, 16 bases remained unmatched. The CDR3 sequence: CASSPIPQTGAYGNTIYF. The DNA for the CDR3 is TGCGCCAGCAGCCCCATACCACAGACAGGGGCGTACGGAAACACCATATATTTT.

The chain employs TRBV5-1 and TRBJ1-6; the D gene is possibly TRBD1 (5 bases). Trimming left V 2 bases short and J 3 bases short, with 12 bases between. CDR3 length: 16 amino acids. Germline-derived CDR1 and CDR2 are SGHRS and YFSETQ. The CDR3 bases are TGCGCCAGCAGCTTAGACAGTGCCCGCTATAATTCACCCCTCCACTTT. This sequence encodes CASSLDSARYNSPLHF.

This chain links TRBV4-1 with TRBJ2-3; TRBD1 agrees at 10 bases. This CDR3 has 15 residues. Looked up from germline, CDR1 is MGHRA and CDR2 is YSYEKL. Unmatched junction bases numbered 2, after V lost 4 bases and J lost 1 base. CDR3 coding DNA: TGCGCCAGCAGCCGCGGACAGGGGGGCACAGATACGCAGTATTTT. This gives the protein CASSRGQGGTDTQYF.

J is TRBJ2-7 and V is TRBV18, with TRBD1 identical over 7 bases. Germline V gene lookup returns CDR1 KGHSH and CDR2 LQKENI. V gave up 8 bases and J gave up 0 bases; unmatched junction bases: 7. The CDR3 loop spans 14 amino acids. The CDR3 is CASQGQRASYEQYF. CDR3 in DNA: TGTGCCAGCCAGGGACAGAGGGCCTCCTACGAGCAGTACTTC.

This clone was observed a single time. This chain links TRBV15 with TRBJ2-3, with TRBD2 as a possible D gene (7 bases). The CDR3 has 18 residues. CDR1 is LNHNV and CDR2 is YYDKDF in the germline V gene (reference sequence). Trimming cost V 0 bases and J 9 bases, with 25 bases left between them. CDR3 nucleotide sequence: TGTGCCACCAGCAGAGACCCACAGGGAGGGGCCTCGGGGACGACGCAGTATTTT. Its protein product is CATSRDPQGGASGTTQYF.

The chain carries TRBV28 and TRBJ2-2; D unclear. The CDR3 has 12 residues. V was cut by 10 bases and J by 0 bases, with 6 bases left in between. Germline values: CDR1 MDHEN, CDR2 SYDVKM. DNA of the CDR3: TGTGCCACCGACACGAACACCGGGGAGCTGTTTTTT. Its protein product is CATDTNTGELFF.

The gene calls are TRBV19 and TRBJ2-1; possibly TRBD2 for D (6 bases). There are 13 residues in the CDR3. Germline CDR1 and CDR2: LNHDA and SQIVND (reference sequence). The V end was cut by 4 bases, the J end by 9 bases, with 13 bases between. The CDR3 here is CASSRGRQSEQFF. In DNA form, the CDR3 reads TGTGCCAGTAGTAGGGGGAGGCAGAGTGAGCAGTTCTTC.

The chain carries TRBV5-6 and TRBJ2-1; D gene ambiguous. V was trimmed by 0 bases and J by 14 bases, leaving 15 bases between them. Per germline, CDR1 SGHDT and CDR2 YYEEEE. This CDR3 has 13 amino acids. The CDR3 loop is CASSLGQAVFKFF. The CDR3 DNA sequence: TGTGCCAGCAGCTTGGGGCAGGCAGTCTTTAAGTTCTTC. Combining the CDR3 with reference TRBV5-6 and TRBJ2-1 gives the whole variable domain DAGVTQSPTHLIKTRGQQVTLRCSPKSGHDTVSWYQQALGQGPQFIFQYYEEEERQRGNFPDRFSGHQFPNYSSELNVNALLLGDSALYLCASSLGQAVFKFFGPGTRLTVL.

A remark on this clone: The sample holds other DNA sequences that translate to the same CDR3. The chain joins TRBV6-5 to TRBJ1-5, with 7 nucleotides matching TRBD1. The CDR3 contains 13 residues. Germline CDR1 MNHEY, CDR2 SVGAGI. With 8 bases clipped from V and 5 bases from J, the junction kept 6 bases outside the gene matches. The CDR3 sequence is CASQRGTDQPQHF. The CDR3 DNA follows: TGTGCCAGCCAACGGGGGACAGATCAGCCCCAGCATTTT.

The V and J genes are TRBV4-1 and TRBJ2-1; weak D call: TRBD1 (6 bases). The germline V gene has CDR1 MGHRA and CDR2 YSYEKL. The CDR3 covers 16 residues. The V and J ends lost 0 bases and 4 bases respectively, with 13 bases between them. CDR3: CASSQDVRGTYNEQFF. CDR3 nucleotide sequence: TGCGCCAGCAGCCAAGATGTCAGAGGGACATACAATGAGCAGTTCTTC.

CDR3 sequence reads: CASSSGLAGGYNEQFF. The CDR3, as DNA: TGTGCCAGCAGCTCGGGACTAGCGGGGGGGTACAATGAGCAGTTCTTC. V is TRBV7-3 and J is TRBJ2-1; TRBD2 aligns across 16 bases. The CDR3 extends over 16 amino acids. The junction had 1 base not matched to a gene; V was cut back by 4 bases and J by 4 bases. Per germline, CDR1 SGHTA and CDR2 FQGTGA.

In this sample, this clone turned up once. The genes are TRBV5-1 and TRBJ1-5; TRBD1 matches 11 bases. Per the germline V gene, CDR1 is SGHRS and CDR2 is YFSETQ. The CDR3 consists of 14 residues. Trimming cost V 4 bases and J 5 bases; bases outside gene matches: 2. The CDR3 spells CASSQGQGDQPQHF. CDR3 coding DNA: TGCGCCAGCAGCCAGGGACAGGGGGATCAGCCCCAGCATTTT.

This clone has just a few counts. The same CDR3 also results from other DNA sequences found in this sample. The rearrangement links TRBV15 to TRBJ1-5; no definite D call. The length of the CDR3 is 13 residues. V was clipped by 0 bases and J by 5 bases, with 5 bases between them. The germline gives CDR1 LNHNV, CDR2 YYDKDF (reference sequence). The CDR3 region is CATSRDLYQPQHF. CDR3 nucleotides: TGTGCCACCAGCAGAGATTTATATCAGCCCCAGCATTTT.

This chain joins TRBV2 and TRBJ1-2, with D unresolved. Trimming pared 11 bases from V and 1 base from J, leaving 11 bases between. The length of the CDR3 is 12 residues. CDR1 SNHLY and CDR2 FYNNEI come from the germline V gene. The CDR3 DNA reads TGTGCCGGCGCACAGAGTAACTATGGCTACACCTTC. Translation: CAGAQSNYGYTF.